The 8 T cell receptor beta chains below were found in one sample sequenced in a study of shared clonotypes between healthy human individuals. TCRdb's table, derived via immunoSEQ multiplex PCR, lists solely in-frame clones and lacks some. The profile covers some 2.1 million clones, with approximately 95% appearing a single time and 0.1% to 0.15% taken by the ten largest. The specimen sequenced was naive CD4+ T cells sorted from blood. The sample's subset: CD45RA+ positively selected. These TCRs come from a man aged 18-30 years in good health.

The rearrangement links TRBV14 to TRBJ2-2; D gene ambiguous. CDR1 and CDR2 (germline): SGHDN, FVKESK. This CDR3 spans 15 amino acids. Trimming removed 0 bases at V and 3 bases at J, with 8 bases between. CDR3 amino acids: CASSQDQQYTGELFF. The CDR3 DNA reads TGTGCCAGCAGCCAAGATCAACAGTACACCGGGGAGCTGTTTTTT.

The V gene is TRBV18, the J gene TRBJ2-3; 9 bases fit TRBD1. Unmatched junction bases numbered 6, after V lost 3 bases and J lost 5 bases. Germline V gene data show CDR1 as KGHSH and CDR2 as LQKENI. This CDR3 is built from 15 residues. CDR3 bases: TGTGCCAGCTCACCTACGGGACAGGGTATAGATACGCAGTATTTT. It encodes CASSPTGQGIDTQYF.

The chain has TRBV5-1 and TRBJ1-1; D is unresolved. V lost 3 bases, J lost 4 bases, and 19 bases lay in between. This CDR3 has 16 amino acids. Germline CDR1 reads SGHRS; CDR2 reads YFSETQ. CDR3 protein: CASSSSASTAGTEAFF. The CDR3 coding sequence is TGCGCCAGCAGCTCCAGTGCCTCTACCGCCGGCACTGAAGCTTTCTTT.

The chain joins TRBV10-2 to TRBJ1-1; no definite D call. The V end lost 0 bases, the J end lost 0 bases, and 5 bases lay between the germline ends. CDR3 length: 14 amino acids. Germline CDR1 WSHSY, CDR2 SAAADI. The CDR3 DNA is TGCGCCAGCAGTGAGTCGGTAGTGAACACTGAAGCTTTCTTT. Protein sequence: CASSESVVNTEAFF.

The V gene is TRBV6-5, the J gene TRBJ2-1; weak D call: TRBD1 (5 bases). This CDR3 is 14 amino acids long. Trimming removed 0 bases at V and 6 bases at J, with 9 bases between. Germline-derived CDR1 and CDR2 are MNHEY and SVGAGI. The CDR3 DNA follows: TGTGCCAGCAGTTACTCGTGGCAGGGCAATGAGCAGTTCTTC. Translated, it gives CASSYSWQGNEQFF.

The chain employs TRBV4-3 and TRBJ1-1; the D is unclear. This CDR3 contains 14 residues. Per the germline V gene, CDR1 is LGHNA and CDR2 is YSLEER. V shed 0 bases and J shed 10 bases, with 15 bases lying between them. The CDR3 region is CASSQDSSQERAFF. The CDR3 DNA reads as TGCGCCAGCAGCCAAGATTCGTCGCAGGAACGAGCTTTCTTT.

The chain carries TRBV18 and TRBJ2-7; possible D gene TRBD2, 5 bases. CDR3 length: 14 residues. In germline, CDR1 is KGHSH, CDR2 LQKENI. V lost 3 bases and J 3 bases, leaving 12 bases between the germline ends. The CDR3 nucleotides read TGTGCCAGCTCACCGCAACTAGAACACTACGAGCAGTACTTC. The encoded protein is CASSPQLEHYEQYF.

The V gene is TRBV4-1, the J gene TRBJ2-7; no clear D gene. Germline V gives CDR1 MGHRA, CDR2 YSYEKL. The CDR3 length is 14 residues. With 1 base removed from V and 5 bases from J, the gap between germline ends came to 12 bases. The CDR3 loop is CASSQVLQLNEQYF. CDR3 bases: TGCGCCAGCAGCCAAGTCCTTCAGCTGAACGAGCAGTACTTC.